These 10 T cell receptor beta chains came from one sample sequenced in a study of T-cell reconstitution after alpha-beta-depleted transplantation in children. A library of TCRbeta sequences, prepared with unique molecular identifiers, was generated. One entry per CDR3 protein results from TCRdb running MiXCR on the PCR reads. This sample carries about 420,000 distinct CDR3 sequences, about a sixth of them seen once, and the ten largest clones take under 30%. The specimen was PBMCs, mostly from graft donor cells, collected 360 days after TCRalphabeta/CD19-depleted stem cell transplant. The receptors stem from a boy under two years old who had a stem cell transplant for Wiskott-Aldrich syndrome, so the T cells may come from the graft donor.

This clonotype has a handful of counts. The chain employs TRBV21-1 and TRBJ1-5; TRBD1, the table's D call, was not compared with the DNA. TRBV21-1 represents a pseudogene. The CDR3 covers 15 residues. CDR3 sequence (DNA): TGTGCCAGCAGCAAAGCGGGGGGGGGCAATCAGCCCCAGCATTTT. Translated, it gives CASSKAGGGNQPQHF.

The V call is TRBV4-1, the J call TRBJ2-4; perhaps TRBD2 as D (6 bases). The germline V gene encodes CDR1 MGHRA and CDR2 YSYEKL. This CDR3 contains 16 residues. The germline V and J ends were trimmed by 3 bases and 9 bases, with 21 bases remaining between them. The CDR3 is CASSHGNLRERIIQYF. The DNA of the CDR3 is TGCGCCAGCAGCCACGGGAATTTACGGGAGAGAATCATTCAGTACTTC.

This CDR3 is CSVEGDRDNEQFF. As DNA, the CDR3 is TGCAGCGTTGAAGGGGACAGGGACAATGAGCAGTTCTTC. The J gene is TRBJ2-1, the V gene TRBV29-1, with 9 bases matching TRBD1. V lost 1 base, J lost 5 bases, and 0 bases stayed unmatched. The CDR3 runs to 13 residues. Germline V gene data show CDR1 as SQVTM and CDR2 as ANQGSEA.

The chain links TRBV9 to TRBJ2-1; 8 bases match TRBD2. J was trimmed by 7 bases and V by 10 bases; bases with no gene match: 13. The CDR3 has 14 residues. The germline CDR1 and CDR2 sequences are SGDLS and YYNGEE. The CDR3, as DNA: TGTGCCTCCAAAGCGAGCGGGAGCGGGAATGAGCAGTTCTTC. Its translation is CASKASGSGNEQFF.

In its sample, this clonotype was seen a few times. V usage is TRBV9 and J usage is TRBJ2-1, with D uncertain. This CDR3 is 15 amino acids long. The V gene lost 2 bases and the J gene lost 0 bases, with 9 bases spanning the gap. The V gene's germline CDR1 is SGDLS and CDR2 YYNGEE. The CDR3 sequence: CASSVSLASYNEQFF. CDR3 in DNA: TGTGCCAGCAGCGTTAGTTTAGCCTCCTACAATGAGCAGTTCTTC. The whole variable domain, filled in from reference TRBV9 and TRBJ2-1, reads DSGVTQTPKHLITATGQRVTLRCSPRSGDLSVYWYQQSLDQGLQFLIQYYNGEERAKGNILERFSAQQFPDLHSELNLSSLELGDSALYFCASSVSLASYNEQFFGPGTRLTVL.

This chain links TRBV7-9 with TRBJ2-1; no clear D gene. Trimming cost V 4 bases and J 15 bases, with 16 bases left between them. Germline V CDR1 and CDR2: SEHNR, FQNEAQ (reference sequence). The CDR3 covers 12 residues. The CDR3 loop reads CASSSKGRSTFF. The CDR3 DNA reads TGTGCCAGCAGCTCTAAGGGAAGGAGCACGTTCTTC.

This clonotype has just a few counts. The rearrangement joins TRBV5-1 to TRBJ1-1; D is perhaps TRBD1 (5 bases). Trimming took 2 bases from V and 8 from J, leaving 10 bases between them. Germline CDR1 SGHRS, CDR2 YFSETQ. The CDR3 runs 12 residues. The CDR3 loop is CASSFDRGEAFF. DNA of the CDR3: TGCGCCAGCAGCTTCGACAGAGGCGAAGCTTTCTTT.

This clonotype came up a few times. The chain is built from TRBV6-2 or TRBV6-3 and TRBJ2-7; D is ambiguous. The CDR3 runs 14 residues. Trimming took off 3 bases at V and 3 bases at J, with 12 bases between the two ends. Germline V gives CDR1 MNHEY, CDR2 SVGEGT. The DNA of the CDR3 is TGTGCCAGCAGTTATCGTCTAAGCCTCTACGAGCAGTACTTC. It specifies CASSYRLSLYEQYF.

This clonotype has just a few counts. This chain links TRBV12-3 or TRBV12-4 with TRBJ2-3; tentatively, D is TRBD2 (6 bases). This CDR3 has 15 residues. V was trimmed by 2 bases and J by 1 base, leaving 10 bases between them. The CDR3 region is CASSLKRARTDTQYF. The CDR3 DNA is TGTGCCAGCAGTTTAAAGCGGGCCCGCACAGATACGCAGTATTTT.

This clonotype has a handful of counts. V gene TRBV6-1 combines with J gene TRBJ2-3; tentatively, D is TRBD2 (6 bases). Germline assignment: CDR1 MNHNS and CDR2 SASEGT. The CDR3 sequence is 14 residues long. The V end lost 6 bases, the J end lost 5 bases, and 15 bases lay between the germline ends. CDR3 nucleotide sequence: TGTGCCAGCAGCCTCCGGGACGGGAGAGATACGCAGTATTTT. It yields the protein CASSLRDGRDTQYF.